This TCR beta chain stems from a study of response to subunit inactivated influenza vaccine. The CDR3 sequence is 15 residues long. The germline V gene encodes CDR1 LGHDT and CDR2 YNNKEL (reference sequence). V dropped 5 bases and J dropped 7 bases, with 17 bases sitting between them. Study-level findings and limits: New T cells are recruited in small numbers by each seasonal influenza vaccination, according to the authors' suggestion.

About this clonotype: Its matching antigen is unknown.

TCRdb independently ran MiXCR on the RT-PCR reads; one entry per CDR3 protein. Here the sample spans 650,000 or so distinct CDR3 sequences, less than 15% being singletons. The material sequenced was PBMCs from blood, taken approximately 15 days before vaccination. The V and J genes are TRBV3-1 and TRBJ1-4, with D unresolved. This clonotype was obtained from a man aged 45-65 years who received an inactivated influenza vaccine. CDR3 sequence: CASSNRADRGEKLFF. DNA for the CDR3: TGTGCCAGCAGCAACCGGGCCGATCGCGGTGAAAAACTGTTTTTT.